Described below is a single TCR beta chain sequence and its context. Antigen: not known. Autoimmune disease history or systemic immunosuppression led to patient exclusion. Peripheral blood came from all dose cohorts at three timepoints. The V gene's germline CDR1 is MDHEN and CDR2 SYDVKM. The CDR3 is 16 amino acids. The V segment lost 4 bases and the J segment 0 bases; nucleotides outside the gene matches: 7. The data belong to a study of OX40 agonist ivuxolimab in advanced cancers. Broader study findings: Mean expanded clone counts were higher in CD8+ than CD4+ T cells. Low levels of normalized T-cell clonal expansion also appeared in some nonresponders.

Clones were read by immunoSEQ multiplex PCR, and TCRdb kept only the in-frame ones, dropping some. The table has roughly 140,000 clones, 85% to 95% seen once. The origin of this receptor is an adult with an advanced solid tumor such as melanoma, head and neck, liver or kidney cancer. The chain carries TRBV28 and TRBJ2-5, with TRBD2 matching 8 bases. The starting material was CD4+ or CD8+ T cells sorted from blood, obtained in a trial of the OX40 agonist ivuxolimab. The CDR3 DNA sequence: TGTGCCAGCAGTTCCCCGATAGCGGGGTACCAAGAGACCCAGTACTTC. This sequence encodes CASSSPIAGYQETQYF.